Listed below are T cell receptor beta chains from one sample, sequenced in a study of shared clonotypes between healthy human individuals. Profiling relied on immunoSEQ multiplex PCR, and the TCRdb table lists in-frame clones only, not all of them. This table holds millions of clones, roughly 95% found once. The sequenced material came from naive CD4+ T cells sorted from blood. The receptor source for this set is a man aged 18 to 29 in good health. Both conserved end residues are part of each CDR3. A D gene is named only where the DNA matches it firmly. Clone size is shown for a subset of rows, as once, few, many or a class of expanded clone.

TRBV19	-	-	TRBJ2-5	CASRTTGPYQETQYF	TGTGCCAGTCGGACCACAGGGCCGTACCAAGAGACCCAGTACTTC
TRBV6-1	-	-	TRBJ2-3	CASSGNTDTQYF	TGTGCCAGCAGTGGAAACACAGATACGCAGTATTTT
TRBV30	-	once	TRBJ1-6	CAWSAPGGVGNSPLHF	TGTGCCTGGAGTGCCCCGGGGGGCGTGGGTAATTCACCCCTCCACTTT
TRBV5-6	-	-	TRBJ1-2	CASSLSPGEFYGYTF	TGTGCCAGCAGCTTGAGTCCAGGGGAGTTCTATGGCTACACCTTC
TRBV19	-	-	TRBJ1-1	CARNNADF	TGTGCCCGCAACAACGCGGATTTT
TRBV6-5	TRBD1	-	TRBJ1-2	CASSYSGRGAYGYTF	TGTGCCAGCAGTTACTCGGGCAGGGGGGCCTATGGCTACACCTTC
TRBV18	-	-	TRBJ2-2	CASSLSSIGGELFF	TGTGCCAGCTCACTTTCTAGCATCGGCGGGGAGCTGTTTTTT
TRBV7-9	TRBD2	-	TRBJ2-1	CASRRLFSGSSYNEQFF	TGTGCCAGCAGGCGCCTCTTTAGCGGGTCCTCCTACAATGAGCAGTTCTTC
TRBV2	-	-	TRBJ2-3	CASRSRARGTDTQYF	TGTGCCAGCAGGAGTCGGGCAAGGGGCACAGATACGCAGTATTTT
TRBV10-3	-	-	TRBJ1-1	CAISESLSSGTEAFF	TGTGCCATCAGTGAGAGTTTATCTTCAGGCACTGAAGCTTTCTTT
TRBV5-1	-	-	TRBJ2-5	CASSFGQTLSEETQYF	TGCGCCAGCAGCTTCGGACAGACACTTTCCGAAGAGACCCAGTACTTC
TRBV7-6	-	-	TRBJ2-3	CASSLMGDTQYF	TGTGCCAGCAGCTTAATGGGAGATACGCAGTATTTT
TRBV6-5	TRBD2	-	TRBJ2-2	CASREGNTGELFF	TGTGCCAGCCGGGAGGGTAACACCGGGGAGCTGTTTTTT
TRBV6-5	TRBD1	-	TRBJ1-6	CASSSQGKGDSPLHF	TGTGCCAGCAGTTCACAGGGGAAAGGAGATTCACCCCTCCACTTT
TRBV14	-	-	TRBJ1-2	CASSQLGYGYTF	TGTGCCAGCAGCCAGCTGGGTTATGGCTACACCTTC
TRBV4-1	TRBD1	-	TRBJ2-7	CASSQDIGNRGSF	TGCGCCAGCAGCCAAGACATAGGGAACAGGGGGTCCTTC
TRBV5-1	TRBD2	-	TRBJ2-1	CASSPPTSGSFNEQFF	TGCGCCAGCAGCCCCCCGACTAGCGGGAGTTTCAATGAGCAGTTCTTC
TRBV30	TRBD2	once	TRBJ2-3	CAWSQGAGSTDTQYF	TGTGCCTGGAGTCAGGGAGCGGGGTCCACAGATACGCAGTATTTT
TRBV29-1	-	-	TRBJ2-3	CSVVLQHSTDTQYF	TGCAGCGTTGTGTTACAACATAGCACAGATACGCAGTATTTT
TRBV18	TRBD1	-	TRBJ1-1	CASSPSPGQGNTEAFF	TGTGCCAGCTCACCAAGTCCGGGACAGGGGAACACTGAAGCTTTCTTT
TRBV5-1	-	-	TRBJ2-1	CASSLFLVAKDEQFF	TGCGCCAGCAGCTTGTTTCTAGTGGCGAAGGATGAGCAGTTCTTC
TRBV5-1	-	-	TRBJ2-2	CASSLGAMNAGELFF	TGCGCCAGCAGCCTCGGAGCAATGAACGCCGGGGAGCTGTTTTTT
TRBV10-3	-	-	TRBJ2-5	CAVRGEETQYF	TGTGCCGTACGGGGAGAAGAGACCCAGTACTTC
TRBV27	-	-	TRBJ1-2	CASSFGIRPGAPYGYTF	TGTGCCAGCAGTTTTGGTATCCGGCCGGGGGCCCCCTATGGCTACACCTTC
TRBV6-5	-	-	TRBJ1-3	CASSYSDSVGNTIYF	TGTGCCAGCAGTTACTCGGACAGCGTCGGAAACACCATATATTTT
TRBV11-3	TRBD2	-	TRBJ2-3	CASSLDGGSDTQYF	TGTGCCAGCAGCTTAGACGGGGGGTCGGATACGCAGTATTTT
TRBV27	TRBD2	-	TRBJ2-5	CASRGGAVGETQYF	TGTGCCAGCCGCGGGGGGGCCGTAGGGGAGACCCAGTACTTC
TRBV5-6	-	-	TRBJ1-5	CASSLASGAGNQPQHF	TGTGCCAGCAGCTTGGCCTCGGGGGCTGGCAATCAGCCCCAGCATTTT
TRBV2	-	-	TRBJ2-7	CASRVDGDEQYF	TGTGCCAGCAGGGTGGACGGAGACGAGCAGTACTTC
TRBV7-2	TRBD1	once	TRBJ1-3	CASSTQTGGVPGNTIYF	TGTGCCAGCAGCACCCAGACAGGGGGGGTCCCTGGAAACACCATATATTTT
TRBV7-2	-	once	TRBJ1-1	CASSPLVGLNTEAFF	TGTGCCAGCAGCCCCCTTGTGGGTCTGAACACTGAAGCTTTCTTT
TRBV9	TRBD1	-	TRBJ1-2	CASSPRDRYGYTF	TGTGCCAGCAGCCCCCGGGACAGGTATGGCTACACCTTC
TRBV6-6	TRBD1	many	TRBJ1-2	CASSDRGYDYGYTF	TGTGCCAGCAGTGACAGGGGTTATGACTATGGCTACACCTTC
TRBV9	-	-	TRBJ1-6	CASSDPGSSYNSPLHF	TGTGCCAGCAGCGATCCAGGCAGCTCCTATAATTCACCCCTCCACTTT
TRBV7-9	-	once	TRBJ1-2	CASSLFEGYTF	TGTGCCAGCAGCCTCTTCGAAGGCTACACCTTC
TRBV27	TRBD2	-	TRBJ2-7	CASSYKRDGGYEQYF	TGTGCCAGCAGTTATAAGCGGGATGGAGGCTACGAGCAGTACTTC